One and the same sample provided the 4 T cell receptor beta chains below, sequenced in a study of PD-L1 blockade in urothelial cancer (dated by TCRdb to about 2017). The protocol used for the library was the immunoSEQ multiplex PCR assay. The table was pulled from immuneACCESS by TCRdb, which kept in-frame rearrangements only. Such tables lose some clones; where checked, under half of the loss comes from unresolved V genes, and the rest has no known cause. The sample includes fewer than 130,000 clones, with approximately 85% observed a single time. The top ten hold about 2.3% of the sample. The input for sequencing was PBMCs, taken around atezolizumab (anti-PD-L1) treatment. The origin of the receptors is a man aged 50 or older with urothelial cancer.

The chain combines TRBV9 with TRBJ2-3, with TRBD2 identical over 12 bases. Germline values: CDR1 SGDLS, CDR2 YYNGEE. This CDR3 has 15 amino acids. V shed 4 bases, J shed 3 bases, and the junction held 3 bases outside the gene matches. The CDR3 DNA reads as TGTGCCAGCAGCCTAGCGGGAGGGTTGACAGATACGCAGTATTTT. Its translation: CASSLAGGLTDTQYF.

The V call is TRBV10-3, the J call TRBJ2-5; 11 bases line up with TRBD1. CDR3 length: 15 residues. Germline V gene data show CDR1 as ENHRY and CDR2 as SYGVKD. Trimming removed 3 bases from V and 7 bases from J; junction bases left unmatched: 7. The CDR3 DNA reads as TGTGCCATCAGTGACCGGGACAGGGGGTTTGTGACCCAGTACTTC. Translated, it gives CAISDRDRGFVTQYF.

The chain has TRBV28 and TRBJ1-1; 7 bases align to TRBD1. J was trimmed by 4 bases and V by 6 bases; bases with no gene match: 8. The germline V gene has CDR1 MDHEN and CDR2 SYDVKM. This CDR3 has 14 residues. CDR3 in amino acids: CASRRGGEVTEAFF. The DNA for the CDR3 is TGTGCCAGCAGACGAGGGGGCGAGGTCACTGAAGCTTTCTTT.

This chain uses TRBV7-3 with TRBJ2-2, with a possible D match to TRBD2 (5 bases). Germline values: CDR1 SGHTA, CDR2 FQGTGA. Trimming left V 4 bases short and J 4 bases short, with 7 bases between. This CDR3 is built from 13 residues. CDR3 loop: CASSSRGTGELFF. CDR3 sequence (DNA): TGTGCCAGCAGCTCCCGGGGCACCGGGGAGCTGTTTTTT.